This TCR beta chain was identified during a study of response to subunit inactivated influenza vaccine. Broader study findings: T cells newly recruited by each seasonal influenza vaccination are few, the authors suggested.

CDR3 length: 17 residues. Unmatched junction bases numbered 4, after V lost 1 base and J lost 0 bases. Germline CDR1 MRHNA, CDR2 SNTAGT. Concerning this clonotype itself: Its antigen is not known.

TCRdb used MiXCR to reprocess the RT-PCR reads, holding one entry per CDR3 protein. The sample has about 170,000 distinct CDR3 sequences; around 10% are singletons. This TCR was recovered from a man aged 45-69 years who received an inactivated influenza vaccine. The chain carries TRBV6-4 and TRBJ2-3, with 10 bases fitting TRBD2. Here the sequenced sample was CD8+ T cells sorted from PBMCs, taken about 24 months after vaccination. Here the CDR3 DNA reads TGTGCCAGCAGTGACTTCGCTAGCGGGGGCAGCACAGATACGCAGTATTTT. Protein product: CASSDFASGGSTDTQYF.